This TCR beta chain stems from a study of OX40 agonist ivuxolimab in advanced cancers. At the level of the whole study: Ivuxolimab was a fully human IgG2 agonistic monoclonal antibody targeting the costimulatory receptor OX40 (CD134). Intravenous ivuxolimab was administered to patients every 2 weeks at six dose levels: 0.01, 0.1, 0.3, 1.5, 3 and 10 mg/kg. Of the roughly 50 dose-escalation patients, hepatocellular carcinoma was present in about 20, melanoma in around 15, renal cell carcinoma in 9 and head and neck cancer in 9. The dose-escalation cohort was around 83% male with a mean age of approximately 60 years, ranging from 23 to 79. Prior anti-PD-1, anti-PD-L1 or anti-CTLA-4 therapy was permitted, and less than 45% of dose-escalation patients had received checkpoint inhibitors. Three dose-escalation patients achieved partial responses, one with hepatocellular carcinoma and two with cutaneous melanoma. The purpose of peripheral TCRbeta sequencing was to test whether ivuxolimab changed TCR sequence diversity and led to clonal T-cell expansion. The paper covers the monotherapy dose-escalation part of the phase I ivuxolimab trial, which included N ≈ 50 patients. What the research found in general, with its limitations: After ivuxolimab, more expanded clones were found on average in CD8+ T cells than in CD4+ T cells. Low levels of normalized T-cell clonal expansion were also seen in some patients who did not respond. In the 0.1-3.0 mg/kg groups, partial responders were among the patients with the lowest normalized peripheral clonal expansion, particularly in CD8+ T cells. At doses from 0.1 to 3.0 mg/kg, clonal expansion was seen in both CD4+ and CD8+ blood T cells between baseline and week 6. Which antigens the clonally expanded peripheral T cells were specific for was not determined.

Genomic DNA was extracted from sorted cells for sequencing of the TCRbeta CDR3 region. The immunoSEQ Assay was used to sequence the TCRbeta CDR3 regions. TCRdb limited this immuneACCESS table to in-frame rearrangements with V and J called. A share of clones is missing; checked studies link under half to unresolved V genes, and the rest is unexplained. Present in this sample are approximately 37,000 clones, about 83% of which were seen just once. Roughly 20% of the sample goes to the ten largest clones. The germline V gene (reference sequence) specifies MNHEY as CDR1 and SMNVEV as CDR2. The CDR3 measures 13 amino acids from cysteine to phenylalanine. The entry retains the CDR3 DNA only, 39 bases that are in frame from base 1. Clipping removes 2 bases from V and 5 bases from J, with 2 as the unmatched junction base count. The trial excluded patients who had a history of autoimmune disease or who were on systemic immunosuppression. Peripheral blood for TCR sequencing was collected from all dose cohorts at baseline, on cycle 4 day 1, and on cycle 7 day 1. Samples were obtained from an open-label, multicenter, first-in-human phase I dose-escalation trial of ivuxolimab. Adults with locally advanced or metastatic head and neck squamous cell, hepatocellular, melanoma or renal cell carcinoma were enrolled in the trial. Before TCR sequencing, CD4+ and CD8+ T cells were separately sorted from peripheral blood.

A note on this clone: Its recognized antigen is unknown. Per-base quality was not reported, and no clone a single base away is much larger than it.

The chain uses TRBV27 and TRBJ1-1, and TRBD1 aligns with 7 junction nucleotides. Material: CD4+ or CD8+ T cells sorted from blood, obtained in a trial of the OX40 agonist ivuxolimab. The sequence derives from an adult with an advanced solid tumor such as melanoma, head and neck, liver or kidney cancer. The sequenced DNA: TGTGCCAGCAGTTTACAGGGGGGGACTGAAGCTTTCTTT. This codes for CASSLQGGTEAFF.